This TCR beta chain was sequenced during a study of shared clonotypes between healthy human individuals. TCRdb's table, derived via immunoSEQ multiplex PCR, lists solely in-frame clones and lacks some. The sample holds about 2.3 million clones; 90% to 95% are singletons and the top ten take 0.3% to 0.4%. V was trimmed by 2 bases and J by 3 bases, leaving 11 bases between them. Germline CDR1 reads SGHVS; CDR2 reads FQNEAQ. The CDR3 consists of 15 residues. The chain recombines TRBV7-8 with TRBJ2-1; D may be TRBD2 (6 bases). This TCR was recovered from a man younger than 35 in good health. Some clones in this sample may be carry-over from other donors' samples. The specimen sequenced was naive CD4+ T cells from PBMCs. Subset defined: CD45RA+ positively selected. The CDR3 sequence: CASSLTGLVYNEQFF. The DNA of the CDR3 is TGTGCCAGCAGCTTAACGGGACTTGTCTACAATGAGCAGTTCTTC.